This TCR beta chain was found in a study of T cell responses to AZD1222 COVID-19 vaccine. This clone was detected a few times. Using immunoSEQ multiplex PCR, the repertoire was profiled, and TCRdb retains in-frame clones only, with some absent. The repertoire holds 95,000 to 110,000 clones, with approximately 90% as singletons. V dropped 6 bases and J dropped 1; count of bases not matched to a gene: 4. The CDR3 contains 15 residues. Germline CDR1 and CDR2: MDHEN and SYDVKM. This rearrangement joins TRBV28 to TRBJ2-7; 12 nucleotides agree with TRBD2. The material was peripheral blood, obtained on day 0 of AZD1222 vaccination. The sequence came from an adult in good health. CDR3 coding DNA: TGTGCCAGCAGCCCTACTAGCGGGAGGTCCTACGAGCAGTACTTC. It translates to CASSPTSGRSYEQYF.